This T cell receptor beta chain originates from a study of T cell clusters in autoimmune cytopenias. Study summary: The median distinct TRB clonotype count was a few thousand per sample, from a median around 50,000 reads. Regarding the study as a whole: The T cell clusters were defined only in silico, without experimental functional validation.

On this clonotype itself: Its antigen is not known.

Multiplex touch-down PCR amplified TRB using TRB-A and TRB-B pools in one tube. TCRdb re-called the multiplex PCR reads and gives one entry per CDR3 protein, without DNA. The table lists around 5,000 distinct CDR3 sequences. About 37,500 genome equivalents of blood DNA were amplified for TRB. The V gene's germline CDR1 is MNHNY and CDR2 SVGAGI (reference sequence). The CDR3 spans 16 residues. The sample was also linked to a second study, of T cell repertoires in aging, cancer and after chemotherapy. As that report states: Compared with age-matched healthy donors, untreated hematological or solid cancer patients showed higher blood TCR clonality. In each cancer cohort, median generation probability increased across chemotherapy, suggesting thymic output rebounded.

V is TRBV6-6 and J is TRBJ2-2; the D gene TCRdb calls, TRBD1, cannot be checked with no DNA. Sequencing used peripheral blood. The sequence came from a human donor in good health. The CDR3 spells CASSYSSTGRTGELFF.